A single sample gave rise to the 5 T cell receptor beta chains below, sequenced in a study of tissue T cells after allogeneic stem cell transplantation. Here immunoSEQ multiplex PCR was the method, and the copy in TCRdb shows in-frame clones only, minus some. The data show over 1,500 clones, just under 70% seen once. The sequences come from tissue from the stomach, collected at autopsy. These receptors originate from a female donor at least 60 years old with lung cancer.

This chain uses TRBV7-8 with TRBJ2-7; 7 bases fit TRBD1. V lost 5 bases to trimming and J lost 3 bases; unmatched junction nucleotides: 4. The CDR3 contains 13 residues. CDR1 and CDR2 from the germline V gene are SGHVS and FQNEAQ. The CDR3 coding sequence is TGTGCCAGCAGCGTCAACAGGGGCTACGAGCAGTACTTC. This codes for CASSVNRGYEQYF.

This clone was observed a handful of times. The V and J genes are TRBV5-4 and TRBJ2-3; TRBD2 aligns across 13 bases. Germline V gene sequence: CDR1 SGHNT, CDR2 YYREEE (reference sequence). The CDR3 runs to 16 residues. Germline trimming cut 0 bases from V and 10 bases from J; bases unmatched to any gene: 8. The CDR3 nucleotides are TGTGCCAGCAGCTTGGCCGTCGGGACTAGCGGGGATTCGCAGTATTTT. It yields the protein CASSLAVGTSGDSQYF.

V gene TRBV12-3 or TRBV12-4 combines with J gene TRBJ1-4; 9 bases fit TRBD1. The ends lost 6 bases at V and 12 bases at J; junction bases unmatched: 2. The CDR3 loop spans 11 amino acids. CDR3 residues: CASRTGGELFF. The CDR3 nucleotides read TGTGCCAGCAGGACAGGGGGGGAACTGTTTTTT.

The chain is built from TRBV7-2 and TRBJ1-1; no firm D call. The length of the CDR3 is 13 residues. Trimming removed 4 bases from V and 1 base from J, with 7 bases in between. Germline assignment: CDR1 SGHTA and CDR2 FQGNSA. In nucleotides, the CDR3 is TGTGCCAGCAGCTCCCGGCCGAACACTGAAGCTTTCTTT. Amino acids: CASSSRPNTEAFF.

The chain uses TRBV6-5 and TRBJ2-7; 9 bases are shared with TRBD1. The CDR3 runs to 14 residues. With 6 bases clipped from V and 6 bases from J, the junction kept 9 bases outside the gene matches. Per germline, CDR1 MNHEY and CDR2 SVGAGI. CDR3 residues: CASRRWDRESEQYF. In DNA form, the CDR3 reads TGTGCCAGCAGGAGATGGGACAGGGAGTCCGAGCAGTACTTC.